This TCR beta chain appears in the sequencing data of a study of T cell clusters in autoimmune cytopenias. This CDR3 is built from 14 residues. In germline, CDR1 is KGHSH, CDR2 LQKENI. One tube held mixed TRB-A and TRB-B primer pools for touch-down PCR. One entry per CDR3 protein, without DNA, is what TCRdb gives after re-calling the multiplex PCR reads. The data show some 13,000 distinct CDR3 sequences, and the top ten clones hold roughly 3%. TRB was amplified from about 260 ng of peripheral blood genomic DNA per sample. Findings and limits, study-wide: The T cell clusters were defined only in silico, without experimental functional validation.

Of note for this clonotype: Its antigen remains unknown.

Input material: peripheral blood. This receptor was obtained from a human donor with an autoimmune cytopenia or autoimmune hepatitis (not recorded which). The gene calls are TRBV18 and TRBJ2-4; the TCRdb D gene call, TRBD2, has no DNA to confirm it. The CDR3 spells CASSWEDPKNIQYF.